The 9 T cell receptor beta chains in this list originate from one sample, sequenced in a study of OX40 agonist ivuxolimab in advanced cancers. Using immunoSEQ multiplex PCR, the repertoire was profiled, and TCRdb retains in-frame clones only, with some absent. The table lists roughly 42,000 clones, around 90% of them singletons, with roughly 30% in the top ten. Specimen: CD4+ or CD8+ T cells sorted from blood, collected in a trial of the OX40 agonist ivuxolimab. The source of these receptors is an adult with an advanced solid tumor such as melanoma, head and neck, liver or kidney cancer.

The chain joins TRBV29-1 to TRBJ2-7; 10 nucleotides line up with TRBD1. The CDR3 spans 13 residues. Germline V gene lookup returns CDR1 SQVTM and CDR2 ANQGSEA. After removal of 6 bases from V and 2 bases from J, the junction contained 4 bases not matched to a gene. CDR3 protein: CSVRDRGAYEQYF. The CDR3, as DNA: TGCAGCGTCCGGGACAGGGGCGCCTACGAGCAGTACTTC.

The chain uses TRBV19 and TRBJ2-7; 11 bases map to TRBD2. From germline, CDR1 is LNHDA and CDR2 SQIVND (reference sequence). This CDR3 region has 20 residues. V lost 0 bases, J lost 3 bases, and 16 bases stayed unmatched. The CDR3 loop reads CASSIDVLLGTSGRDYEQYF. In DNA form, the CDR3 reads TGTGCCAGTAGTATAGATGTTCTCCTTGGGACTAGCGGCCGGGACTACGAGCAGTACTTC. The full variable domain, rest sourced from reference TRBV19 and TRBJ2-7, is DGGITQSPKYLFRKEGQNVTLSCEQNLNHDAMYWYRQDPGQGLRLIYYSQIVNDFQKGDIAEGYSVSREKKESFPLTVTSAQKNPTAFYLCASSIDVLLGTSGRDYEQYFGPGTRLTVT.

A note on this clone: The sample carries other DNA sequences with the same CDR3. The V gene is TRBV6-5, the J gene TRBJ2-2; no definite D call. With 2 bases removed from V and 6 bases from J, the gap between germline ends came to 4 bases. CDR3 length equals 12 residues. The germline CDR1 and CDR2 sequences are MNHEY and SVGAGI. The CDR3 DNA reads TGTGCCAGCAGTTACGGTGCCGGGGAGCTGTTTTTT. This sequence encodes CASSYGAGELFF.

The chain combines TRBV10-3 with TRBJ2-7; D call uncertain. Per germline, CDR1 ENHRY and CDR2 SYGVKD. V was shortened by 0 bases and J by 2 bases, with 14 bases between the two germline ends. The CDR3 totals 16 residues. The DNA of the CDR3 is TGTGCCATCAGTGAGTCGGGCGAGAAAACAACCTACGAGCAGTACTTC. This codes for CAISESGEKTTYEQYF.

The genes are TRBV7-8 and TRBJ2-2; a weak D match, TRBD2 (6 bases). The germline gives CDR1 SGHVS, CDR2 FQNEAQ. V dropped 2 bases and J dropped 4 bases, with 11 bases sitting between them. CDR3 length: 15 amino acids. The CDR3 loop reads CASSLLGGFTGELFF. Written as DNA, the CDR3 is TGTGCCAGCAGCTTATTGGGGGGATTCACCGGGGAGCTGTTTTTT.

CDR3 sequence (DNA): TGTGCCAGCAGTTCAGACAGGAGCGTGGATGGCTACACCTTC. It codes for CASSSDRSVDGYTF. J is TRBJ1-2 and V is TRBV27, with D possibly TRBD1 on 6 matching bases. The V and J ends lost 4 bases and 6 bases respectively, with 15 bases between them. This CDR3 is 14 amino acids long. Germline V CDR1 and CDR2: MNHEY, SMNVEV (reference sequence).

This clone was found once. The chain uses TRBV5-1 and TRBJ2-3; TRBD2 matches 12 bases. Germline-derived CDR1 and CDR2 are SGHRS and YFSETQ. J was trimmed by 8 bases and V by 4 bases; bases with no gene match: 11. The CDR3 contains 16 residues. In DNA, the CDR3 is TGCGCCAGCAGCCAAGAACCTAGCGGGGGGGCAGGTACGCAGTATTTT. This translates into CASSQEPSGGAGTQYF.

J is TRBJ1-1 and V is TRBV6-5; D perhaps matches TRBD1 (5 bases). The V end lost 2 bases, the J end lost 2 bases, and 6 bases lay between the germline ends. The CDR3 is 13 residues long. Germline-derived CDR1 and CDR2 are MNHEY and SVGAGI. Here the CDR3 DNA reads TGTGCCAGCAGTTACGACAGCAACACTGAAGCTTTCTTT. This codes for CASSYDSNTEAFF.

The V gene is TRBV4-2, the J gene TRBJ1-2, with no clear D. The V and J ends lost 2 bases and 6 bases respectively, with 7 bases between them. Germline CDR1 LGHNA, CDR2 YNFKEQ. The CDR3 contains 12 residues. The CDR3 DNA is TGTGCCAGCAGCCAAAAATCGAATGGCTACACCTTC. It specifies CASSQKSNGYTF.